Each of the 17 T cell receptor beta chains below was sequenced from the same sample in a study of liver allograft versus peripheral blood T cells. Study-wide context: Comparisons were made between T cell receptor repertoires found in transplanted livers and those circulating in recipients' peripheral blood.

Using its own MiXCR run on the reads, TCRdb lists one record per CDR3 protein. In the table there are several thousand distinct CDR3 sequences, approximately 15% of which are singletons. These receptors were collected from a human patient who had a liver transplant. The graft donor may be the source of some T cells.

This clonotype came up many times. The V and J genes are TRBV20-1 and TRBJ2-1; 9 positions agree with TRBD2. The J segment lost 0 bases and the V segment lost 7 bases, leaving 10 bases of the junction unmatched. CDR1 is DFQATT, CDR2 SNEGSKA, per germline (reference sequence). This CDR3 contains 16 residues. CDR3 DNA sequence: TGCAGTGTTAGTCGGGCTAGCGGGAACTCCTACAATGAGCAGTTCTTC. Amino acid sequence: CSVSRASGNSYNEQFF.

Points on this clonotype: Given a much more abundant clone one base away, this may be a read error. This rearrangement joins TRBV28 to TRBJ2-5; D might be TRBD2 (5 bases). V gave up 6 bases and J gave up 0 bases, with 17 bases separating them. Per the germline V gene, CDR1 is MDHEN and CDR2 is SYDVKM. The CDR3 has 16 residues. CDR3 sequence (DNA): TGTGCCAGCAGATCCCAACTAGGACCGTACCAAGAGACCCAGTACTTC. Protein sequence: CASRSQLGPYQETQYF.

The chain uses TRBV7-2 and TRBJ2-7; TRBD1 aligns across 9 bases. The V gene's germline CDR1 is SGHTA and CDR2 FQGNSA. Trimming removed 4 bases from V and 3 bases from J; junction bases left unmatched: 34. This CDR3 is 24 amino acids long. Written as DNA, the CDR3 is TGTGCCAGCAGCTCCGAGGGCTGGGACAGGGCCACAAGCACACGGGTCTGGGCTCGCTACGAGCAGTACTTC. Protein product: CASSSEGWDRATSTRVWARYEQYF.

In this sample, this clonotype turned up a few times. The chain has TRBV7-9 and TRBJ1-1; D may be TRBD1 (5 bases). V lost 1 base and J 10 bases, leaving 10 bases between the germline ends. CDR3 length: 12 residues. The germline gives CDR1 SEHNR, CDR2 FQNEAQ (reference sequence). DNA of the CDR3: TGTGCCAGCAGCTTAGGTGGGCAGGGAGCTTTCTTT. This codes for CASSLGGQGAFF.

The chain uses TRBV12-3 or TRBV12-4 and TRBJ2-7; the match to TRBD2 covers 7 bases. The CDR3 consists of 15 residues. Unmatched junction bases numbered 11, after V lost 6 bases and J lost 3 bases. DNA of the CDR3: TGTGCCAGCAGCCTTAGCGGGTTCCAGGGCTACGAGCAGTACTTC. Translation: CASSLSGFQGYEQYF.

V usage is TRBV3-1 and J usage is TRBJ1-6, with 7 bases identical to TRBD1. The CDR3 loop spans 13 amino acids. Trimming cost V 4 bases and J 8 bases; bases outside gene matches: 2. Germline CDR1 LGHDT, CDR2 YNNKEL (reference sequence). The chain's CDR3 is CASSPGQYSPLHF. CDR3 DNA sequence: TGTGCCAGCAGCCCGGGACAGTATTCACCCCTCCACTTT.

The chain links TRBV3-1 to TRBJ1-3; D remains unclear. There are 17 residues in the CDR3. V was clipped by 1 base and J by 0 bases, with 13 bases between them. Germline assignment: CDR1 LGHDT and CDR2 YNNKEL (reference sequence). CDR3 DNA sequence: TGTGCCAGCAGCCAAGCGGGCAGCACCCACTCTGGAAACACCATATATTTT. Protein sequence: CASSQAGSTHSGNTIYF.

This clonotype rates as medium-sized. The chain couples TRBV19 to TRBJ1-5; 8 nucleotides match TRBD1. The V gene's germline CDR1 is LNHDA and CDR2 SQIVND (reference sequence). J gave up 6 bases and V 3 bases, and 1 base lay outside the gene matches. The length of the CDR3 is 13 residues. CDR3 sequence (DNA): TGTGCCAGTAGTATCGACAGGGGTCAGCCCCAGCATTTT. Translated: CASSIDRGQPQHF.

The rearrangement links TRBV12-3 or TRBV12-4 to TRBJ1-2; D not resolved. The CDR3 runs to 13 residues. The V gene lost 5 bases and the J gene lost 3 bases, with 10 bases spanning the gap. The CDR3 spells CASSSGRYYGYTF. CDR3 sequence (DNA): TGTGCCAGCAGTAGCGGACGGTACTATGGCTACACCTTC.

The DNA for the CDR3 is TGCAGTGCTAGATTCGGGGGGGCCCAAGAGACCCAGTACTTC. Protein sequence: CSARFGGAQETQYF. The rearrangement uses TRBV20-1 and TRBJ2-5; 8 bases fit TRBD2. Germline V lookup: CDR1 DFQATT, CDR2 SNEGSKA (reference sequence). With 2 bases clipped from V and 1 base from J, the junction kept 3 bases outside the gene matches. The CDR3 has 14 amino acids.

By sample share, this clonotype is medium-sized. J is TRBJ1-2 and V is TRBV19; D remains ambiguous. V was trimmed by 4 bases and J by 6 bases, leaving 18 bases between them. The CDR3 is made up of 15 amino acids. Germline CDR1 reads LNHDA; CDR2 reads SQIVND (reference sequence). DNA of the CDR3: TGTGCCAGTAGTAAGGCCATTTCATATTGGGATGGCTACACCTTC. As protein: CASSKAISYWDGYTF.

This clonotype was counted many times. The V and J genes are TRBV6-1 and TRBJ2-7; D could derive from TRBD1 or TRBD2 (5 bases each). Germline loops: CDR1 MNHNS, CDR2 SASEGT. V dropped 6 bases and J dropped 3 bases, with 18 bases sitting between them. The CDR3 has 15 amino acids. The CDR3 region is CASRGEPLPIYEQYF. CDR3 DNA: TGTGCCAGCAGGGGGGAACCTCTACCCATCTACGAGCAGTACTTC.

In this sample, this clonotype turned up a few times. The J gene is TRBJ1-5, the V gene TRBV20-1, with 8 bases fitting TRBD1. Unmatched junction bases numbered 4, after V lost 0 bases and J lost 3 bases. CDR3 length: 15 amino acids. In germline, CDR1 is DFQATT, CDR2 SNEGSKA (reference sequence). CDR3 protein: CSAREGQANNQPQHF. DNA of the CDR3: TGCAGTGCTAGAGAGGGACAGGCGAACAATCAGCCCCAGCATTTT.

This clonotype ranks as medium-sized. This chain links TRBV19 with TRBJ2-1, with 7 bases lining up with TRBD1. The CDR3 sequence is 12 residues long. CDR1 and CDR2 (germline): LNHDA, SQIVND (reference sequence). Losses at the gene ends were 10 bases for V and 8 bases for J; bases not matched to a gene: 8. CDR3 protein: CATKTGWHEQFF. CDR3 in DNA: TGTGCCACAAAGACAGGGTGGCATGAGCAGTTCTTC.

This clonotype is deemed medium-sized. V is TRBV7-2 and J is TRBJ2-7; the match to TRBD1 covers 7 bases. The CDR3 contains 14 residues. From germline, CDR1 is SGHTA and CDR2 FQGNSA. The trim removed 5 bases at V and 7 bases at J, leaving 11 bases unmatched. The CDR3 spells CASSPPRDRREQYF. CDR3 DNA: TGTGCCAGCAGCCCGCCCCGGGACAGACGGGAGCAGTACTTC.

This clonotype has a handful of counts. The chain uses TRBV7-9 and TRBJ2-6; no reliable D call. The CDR3 totals 14 residues. Trimming shortened V by 5 bases and J by 4 bases, and 9 bases separated the two germline ends. The germline gives CDR1 SEHNR, CDR2 FQNEAQ (reference sequence). CDR3 protein: CASSRLRGANVLTF. DNA of the CDR3: TGTGCCAGCAGCCGCCTGAGGGGGGCCAACGTCCTGACTTTC.

This clonotype was recorded at least ten times. The chain employs TRBV12-3 or TRBV12-4 and TRBJ1-5, with D perhaps TRBD1 (5 bases). The length of the CDR3 is 14 residues. V gave up 5 bases and J gave up 0 bases, with 8 bases separating them. The CDR3 DNA reads as TGTGCCAGCAGTACAGACAGTAGCAATCAGCCCCAGCATTTT. Translated, it gives CASSTDSSNQPQHF.